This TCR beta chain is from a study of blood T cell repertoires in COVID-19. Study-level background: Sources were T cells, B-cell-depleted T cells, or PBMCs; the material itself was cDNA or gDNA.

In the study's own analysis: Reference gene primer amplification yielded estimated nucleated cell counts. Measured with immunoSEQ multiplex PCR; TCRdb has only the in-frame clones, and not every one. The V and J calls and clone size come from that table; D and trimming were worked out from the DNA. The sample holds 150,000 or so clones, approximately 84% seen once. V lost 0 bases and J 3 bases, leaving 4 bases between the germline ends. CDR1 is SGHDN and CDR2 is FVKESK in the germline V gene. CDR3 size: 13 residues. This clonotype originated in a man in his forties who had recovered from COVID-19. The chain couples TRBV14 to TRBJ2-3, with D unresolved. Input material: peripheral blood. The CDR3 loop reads CASSQDRTDTQYF. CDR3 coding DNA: TGTGCCAGCAGCCAAGACAGGACAGATACGCAGTATTTT.